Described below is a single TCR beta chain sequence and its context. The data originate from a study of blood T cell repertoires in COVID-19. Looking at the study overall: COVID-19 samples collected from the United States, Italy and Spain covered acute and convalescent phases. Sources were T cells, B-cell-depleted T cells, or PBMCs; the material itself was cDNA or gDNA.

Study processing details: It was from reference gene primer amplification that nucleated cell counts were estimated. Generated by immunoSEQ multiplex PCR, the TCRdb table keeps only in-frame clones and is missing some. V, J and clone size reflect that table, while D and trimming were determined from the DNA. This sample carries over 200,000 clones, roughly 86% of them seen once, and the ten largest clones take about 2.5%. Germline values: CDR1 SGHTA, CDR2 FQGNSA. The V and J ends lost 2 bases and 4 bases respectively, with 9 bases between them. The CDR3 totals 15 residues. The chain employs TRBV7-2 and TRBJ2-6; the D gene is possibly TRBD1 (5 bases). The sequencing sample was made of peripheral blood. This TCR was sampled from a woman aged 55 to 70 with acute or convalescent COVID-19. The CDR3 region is CASSLIRAGANVLTF. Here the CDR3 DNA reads TGTGCCAGCAGCTTAATCAGGGCCGGGGCCAACGTCCTGACTTTC.